The entry below describes one TCR beta chain. Method: immunoSEQ multiplex PCR; TCRdb's copy keeps in-frame clones and lacks some. The sample yields around 240,000 clones, 65% seen once. The sample originates from a study of shared clonotypes between healthy human individuals. CD4+ cell separation produced CD45RA+ naive and CD45RA-negative memory subsets. This CDR3 contains 17 residues. CDR1 and CDR2 from the germline V gene are SGHDN and FVKESK. The V end was cut by 4 bases, the J end by 3 bases, with 21 bases between. The chain links TRBV14 to TRBJ1-1, with D tentatively TRBD1 (6 bases). This TCR was sampled from a man under 40 in good health. Specimen: memory CD4+ T cells sorted from blood. The subset here: CD45RA-negative fraction. CDR3 loop: CASSPRLGRGGDTEAFF. The CDR3 DNA reads TGTGCCAGCAGCCCACGGTTAGGCAGGGGAGGGGACACTGAAGCTTTCTTT. The full variable domain, completed using reference TRBV14 and TRBJ1-1, is EAGVTQFPSHSVIEKGQTVTLRCDPISGHDNLYWYRRVMGKEIKFLLHFVKESKQDESGMPNNRFLAERTGGTYSTLKVQPAELEDSGVYFCASSPRLGRGGDTEAFFGQGTRLTVV.